The entry below gives a single T cell receptor (beta chain) sequence along with its context. Its antigen remains unknown. TCRdb re-derived calls from the reads in MiXCR, one entry per CDR3 protein. The sample has fewer than 650,000 distinct CDR3 sequences, approximately 40% seen once. This CDR3 spans 13 amino acids. The germline CDR1 and CDR2 sequences are KGHSH and LQKENI. V was trimmed by 5 bases and J by 7 bases, leaving 12 bases between them. These data belong to a study of T cell repertoires in cytomegalovirus infection. Study-wide context: Evidence of both CMV infection and a matching HLA type came from public TCR beta signatures.

The sequence was collected from a human donor in good health (CMV status not recorded). Some clones in this sample may be carry-over from other donors' samples. The sequences come from cultured PBMCs, collected from culture after CMV antigen stimulation. The chain is built from TRBV18 and TRBJ2-1; D assignment may be TRBD1 or TRBD2 (5 bases each). The chain's CDR3 is CASSSGTGNEQFF. The CDR3 nucleotides read TGTGCCAGCTCATCCGGGACGGGGAATGAGCAGTTCTTC. Using reference TRBV18 and TRBJ2-1 for the parts outside the CDR3, the full variable domain is NAGVMQNPRHLVRRRGQEARLRCSPMKGHSHVYWYRQLPEEGLKFMVYLQKENIIDESGMPKERFSAEFPKEGPSILRIQQVVRGDSAAYFCASSSGTGNEQFFGPGTRLTVL.